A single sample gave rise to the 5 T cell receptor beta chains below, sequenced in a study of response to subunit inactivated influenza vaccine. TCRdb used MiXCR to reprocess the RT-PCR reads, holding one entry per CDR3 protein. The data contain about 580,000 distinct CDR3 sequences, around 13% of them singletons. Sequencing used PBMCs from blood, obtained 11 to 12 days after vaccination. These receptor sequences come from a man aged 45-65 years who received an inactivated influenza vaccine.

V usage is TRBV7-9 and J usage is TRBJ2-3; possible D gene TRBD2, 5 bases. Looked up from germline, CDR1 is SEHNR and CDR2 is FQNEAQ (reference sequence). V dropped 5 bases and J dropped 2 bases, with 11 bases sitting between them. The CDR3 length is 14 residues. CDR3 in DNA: TGTGCCAGCAGCCGTTCGGGGATCACAGATACGCAGTATTTT. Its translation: CASSRSGITDTQYF.

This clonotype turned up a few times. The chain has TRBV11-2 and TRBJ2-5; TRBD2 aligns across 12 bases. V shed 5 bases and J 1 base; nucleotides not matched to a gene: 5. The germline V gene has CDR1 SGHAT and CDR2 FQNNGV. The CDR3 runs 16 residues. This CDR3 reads CASSPTSGGPQETQYF. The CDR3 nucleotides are TGTGCCAGCAGCCCGACTAGCGGGGGACCCCAAGAGACCCAGTACTTC. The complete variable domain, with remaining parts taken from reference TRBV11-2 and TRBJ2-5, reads EAGVAQSPRYKIIEKRQSVAFWCNPISGHATLYWYQQILGQGPKLLIQFQNNGVVDDSQLPKDRFSAERLKGVDSTLKIQPAKLEDSAVYLCASSPTSGGPQETQYFGPGTRLLVL.

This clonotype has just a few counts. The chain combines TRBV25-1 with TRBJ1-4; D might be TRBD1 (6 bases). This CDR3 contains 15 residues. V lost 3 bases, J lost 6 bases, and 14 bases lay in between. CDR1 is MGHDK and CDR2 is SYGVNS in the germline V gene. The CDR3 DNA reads TGTGCCAGCAGTGATACTGGGGGCGCTTATGAAAAACTGTTTTTT. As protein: CASSDTGGAYEKLFF.

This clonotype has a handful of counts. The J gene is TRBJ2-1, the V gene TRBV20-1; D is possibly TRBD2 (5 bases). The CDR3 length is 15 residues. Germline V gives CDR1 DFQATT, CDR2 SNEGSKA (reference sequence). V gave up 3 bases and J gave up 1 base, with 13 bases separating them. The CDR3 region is CSASPGLESYNEQFF. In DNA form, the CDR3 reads TGCAGTGCTAGTCCCGGACTCGAGTCCTACAATGAGCAGTTCTTC.

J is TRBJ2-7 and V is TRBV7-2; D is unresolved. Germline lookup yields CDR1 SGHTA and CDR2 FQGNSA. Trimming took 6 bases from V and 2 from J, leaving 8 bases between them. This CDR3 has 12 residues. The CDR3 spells CASRGKTYEQYF. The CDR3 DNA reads TGTGCCAGCAGGGGAAAGACCTACGAGCAGTACTTC.